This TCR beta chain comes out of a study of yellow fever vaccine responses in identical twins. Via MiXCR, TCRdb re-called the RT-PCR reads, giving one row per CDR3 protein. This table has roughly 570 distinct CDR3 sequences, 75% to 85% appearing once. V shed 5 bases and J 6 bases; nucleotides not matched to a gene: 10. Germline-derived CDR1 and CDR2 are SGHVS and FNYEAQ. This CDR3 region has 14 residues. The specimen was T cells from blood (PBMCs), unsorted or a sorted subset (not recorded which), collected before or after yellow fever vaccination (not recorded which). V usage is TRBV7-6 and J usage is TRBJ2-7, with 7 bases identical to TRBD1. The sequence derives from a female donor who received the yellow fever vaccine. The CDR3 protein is CASSAGTDVPEQYF. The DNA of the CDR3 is TGTGCCAGCAGCGCCGGGACAGACGTCCCCGAGCAGTACTTC.